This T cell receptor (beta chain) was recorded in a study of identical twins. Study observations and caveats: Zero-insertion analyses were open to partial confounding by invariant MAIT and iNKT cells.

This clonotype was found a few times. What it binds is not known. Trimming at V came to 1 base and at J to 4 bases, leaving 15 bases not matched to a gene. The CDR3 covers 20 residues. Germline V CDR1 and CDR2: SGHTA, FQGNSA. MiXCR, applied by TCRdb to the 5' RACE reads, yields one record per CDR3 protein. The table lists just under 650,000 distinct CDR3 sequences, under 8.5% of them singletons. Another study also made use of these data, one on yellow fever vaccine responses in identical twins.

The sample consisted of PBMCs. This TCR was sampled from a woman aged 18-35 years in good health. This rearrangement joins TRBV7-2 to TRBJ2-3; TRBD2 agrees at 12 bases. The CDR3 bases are TGTGCCAGCAGCTTAGGGCGGCTAGCGGGAGGGTTTGGGAGAGCAGATACGCAGTATTTT. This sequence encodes CASSLGRLAGGFGRADTQYF.